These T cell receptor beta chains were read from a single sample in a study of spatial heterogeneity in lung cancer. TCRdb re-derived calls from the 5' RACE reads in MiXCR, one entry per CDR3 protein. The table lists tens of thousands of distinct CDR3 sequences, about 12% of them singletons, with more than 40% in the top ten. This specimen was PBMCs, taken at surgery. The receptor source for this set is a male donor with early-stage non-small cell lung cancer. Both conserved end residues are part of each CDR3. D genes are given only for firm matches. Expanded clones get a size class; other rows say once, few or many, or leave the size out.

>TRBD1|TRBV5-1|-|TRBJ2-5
CASSPQGAGGQETQYF
TGCGCCAGCAGCCCCCAGGGGGCAGGGGGACAAGAGACCCAGTACTTC
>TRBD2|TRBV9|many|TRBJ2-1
CASSPSGTSGSNEQFF
TGTGCCAGCAGCCCATCCGGGACTAGCGGGAGTAATGAGCAGTTCTTC
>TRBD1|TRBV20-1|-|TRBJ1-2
CSASRRGRGYGYTF
TGCAGTGCTAGTCGCAGGGGGCGCGGCTATGGCTACACCTTC
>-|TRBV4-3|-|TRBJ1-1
CASSQALGRGNTEAFF
TGCGCCAGCAGCCAAGCACTAGGGCGGGGAAACACTGAAGCTTTCTTT
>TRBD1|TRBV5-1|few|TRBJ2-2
CASSSGTGLTGELFF
TGCGCCAGCAGCTCCGGGACAGGGTTGACCGGGGAGCTGTTTTTT
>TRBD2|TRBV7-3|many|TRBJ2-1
CASSLLAGDEQFF
TGTGCCAGCAGCTTACTAGCGGGAGATGAGCAGTTCTTC
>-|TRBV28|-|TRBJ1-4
CASSKQRGSEKLFF
TGTGCCAGCAGCAAACAGCGGGGGTCGGAAAAACTGTTTTTT
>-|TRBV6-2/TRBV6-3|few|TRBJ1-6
CASSPLEGATGTYNSPLHF
TGTGCCAGCAGCCCACTCGAGGGAGCTACGGGAACCTATAATTCACCCCTCCACTTT
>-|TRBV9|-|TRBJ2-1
CASSVATGQYNEQFF
TGTGCCAGCAGCGTAGCTACGGGCCAGTACAATGAGCAGTTCTTC
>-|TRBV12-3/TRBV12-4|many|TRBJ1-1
CASRRGASTEAFF
TGTGCCAGTCGGAGGGGGGCGAGCACTGAAGCTTTCTTT
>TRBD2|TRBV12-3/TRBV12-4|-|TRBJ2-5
CASSLPQLAGGPETQYF
TGTGCCAGCAGTTTACCCCAACTAGCGGGGGGGCCGGAGACCCAGTACTTC
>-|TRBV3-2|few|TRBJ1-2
CASSHPGQAGSSTF
TGTGCCAGCAGCCACCCCGGACAGGCTGGAAGTAGCACCTTC
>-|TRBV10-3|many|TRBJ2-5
CAISVRDTQETQYF
TGTGCCATATCAGTCCGGGACACCCAAGAGACCCAGTACTTC
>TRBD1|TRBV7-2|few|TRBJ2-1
CASSPDRDGYNEQFF
TGTGCCAGCAGCCCAGACAGGGACGGTTACAATGAGCAGTTCTTC
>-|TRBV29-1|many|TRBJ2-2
CSVGRGGNTGELFF
TGCAGCGTTGGGAGGGGCGGTAACACCGGGGAGCTGTTTTTT
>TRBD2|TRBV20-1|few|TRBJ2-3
CSAGRTSGGSDTQYF
TGCAGTGCTGGTCGGACTAGCGGGGGCTCGGATACGCAGTATTTT
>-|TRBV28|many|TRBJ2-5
CASRKKLGTRGETQYF
TGTGCCAGCAGAAAAAAGCTCGGGACCAGAGGGGAGACCCAGTACTTC
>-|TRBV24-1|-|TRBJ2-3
CATSDSGFTDTQYF
TGTGCCACCAGTGATTCGGGGTTCACAGATACGCAGTATTTT
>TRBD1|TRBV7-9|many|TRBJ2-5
CASSLGGWETQYF
TGTGCCAGCAGCCTAGGGGGCTGGGAGACCCAGTACTTC
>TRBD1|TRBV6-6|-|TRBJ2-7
CASSYAGGGEQYF
TGTGCCAGCAGTTACGCAGGGGGCGGTGAGCAGTACTTC
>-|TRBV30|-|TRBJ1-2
CAWNLGGYGYTF
TGTGCCTGGAACCTGGGGGGCTATGGCTACACCTTC
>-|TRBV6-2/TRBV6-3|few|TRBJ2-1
CASKEGDYNEQFF
TGTGCCAGCAAGGAGGGGGACTACAATGAGCAGTTCTTC
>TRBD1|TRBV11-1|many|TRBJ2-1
CASSLEETGPQFF
TGTGCCAGCAGCTTAGAGGAGACAGGGCCCCAGTTCTTC
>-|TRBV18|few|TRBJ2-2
CASSSAETGELFF
TGTGCCAGCTCATCTGCAGAAACCGGGGAGCTGTTTTTT
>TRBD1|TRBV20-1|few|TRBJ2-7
CSAARGQGTYEQYF
TGCAGTGCTGCCCGGGGACAGGGGACCTACGAGCAGTACTTC
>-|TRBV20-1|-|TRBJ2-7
CSARPLGGNYEQYF
TGCAGTGCCAGGCCACTGGGGGGAAATTACGAGCAGTACTTC
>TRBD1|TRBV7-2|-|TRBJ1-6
CASSRDSYNSPLHF
TGTGCCAGCAGCCGGGACAGCTATAATTCACCCCTCCACTTT
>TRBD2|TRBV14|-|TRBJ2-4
CASSQLGLGNIQYF
TGTGCCAGCAGCCAATTGGGACTAGGAAACATTCAGTACTTC
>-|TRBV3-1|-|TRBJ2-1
CASSHLTQSPYNEQFF
TGTGCCAGCAGCCACCTTACGCAAAGCCCCTACAATGAGCAGTTCTTC
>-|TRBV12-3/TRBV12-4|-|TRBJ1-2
CASNPGANYGYTF
TGTGCCAGCAACCCCGGAGCTAACTATGGCTACACCTTC
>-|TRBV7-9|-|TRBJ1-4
CASSQEWTNEKLFF
TGTGCCAGCAGCCAAGAATGGACTAATGAAAAACTGTTTTTT
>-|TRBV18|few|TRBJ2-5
CASADQETQYF
TGTGCCAGCGCTGACCAAGAGACCCAGTACTTC
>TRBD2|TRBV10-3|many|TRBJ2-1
CAISTGTRNEQFF
TGTGCCATCAGTACCGGGACTAGAAATGAGCAGTTCTTC
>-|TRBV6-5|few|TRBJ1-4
CATYQGEKLFF
TGTGCCACTTACCAAGGTGAAAAACTGTTTTTT